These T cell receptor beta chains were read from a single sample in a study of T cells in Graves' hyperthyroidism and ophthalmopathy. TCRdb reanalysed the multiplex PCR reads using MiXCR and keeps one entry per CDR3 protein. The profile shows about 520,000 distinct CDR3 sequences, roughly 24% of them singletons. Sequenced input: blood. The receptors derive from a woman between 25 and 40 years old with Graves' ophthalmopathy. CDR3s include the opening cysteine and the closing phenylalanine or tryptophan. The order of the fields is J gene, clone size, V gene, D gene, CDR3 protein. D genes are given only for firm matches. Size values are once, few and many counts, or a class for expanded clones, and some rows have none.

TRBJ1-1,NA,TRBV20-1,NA,CSAPTGMETEAFF
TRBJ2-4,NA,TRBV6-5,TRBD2,CASSSQRRGNLAKNIQYF
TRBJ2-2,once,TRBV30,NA,CAWNSGFTGELFF
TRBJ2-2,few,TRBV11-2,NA,CASKGSTGELFF
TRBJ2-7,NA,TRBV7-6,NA,CASRAGGPGSSYEQYF
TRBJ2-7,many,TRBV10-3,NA,CATHSGDGFYEQYF
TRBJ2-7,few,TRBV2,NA,CASKEGRQLEQYF
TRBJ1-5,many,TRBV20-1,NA,CSAREAPGSGQPQHF
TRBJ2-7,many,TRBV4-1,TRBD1,CASSQTGGSQYF
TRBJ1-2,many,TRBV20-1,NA,CSALGQAYGYTF
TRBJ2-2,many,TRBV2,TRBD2,CASKPGLDTGELFF
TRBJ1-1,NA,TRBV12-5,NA,CASGRQVLNTEAFF
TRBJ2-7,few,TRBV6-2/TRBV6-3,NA,CATNRGLYQYEQYF
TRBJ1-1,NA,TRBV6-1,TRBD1,CASSAAAGTGLNTEAFF
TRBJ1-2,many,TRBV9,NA,CASSVEPLPNYGYTF
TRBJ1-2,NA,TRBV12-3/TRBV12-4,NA,CASSSSPGGYGYTF
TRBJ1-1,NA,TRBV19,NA,CASNLAGAEAFF
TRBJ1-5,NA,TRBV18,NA,CASSPSGNNQPQHF
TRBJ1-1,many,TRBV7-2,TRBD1,CASSPHRGRTEAFF
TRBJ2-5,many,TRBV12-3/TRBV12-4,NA,CASSSGRVIYF
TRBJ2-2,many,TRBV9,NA,CASSVGANTGELFF
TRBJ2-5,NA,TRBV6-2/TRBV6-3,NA,CASSFTGPQGWTQYF
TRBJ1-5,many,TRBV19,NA,CASRPLGHQPQHF
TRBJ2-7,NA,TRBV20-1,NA,CSARDNSGAGYEQCF
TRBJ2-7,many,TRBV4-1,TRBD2,CASSLRGVEQYF
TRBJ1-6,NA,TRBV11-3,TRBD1,CASSLEHRDSRVPLHF
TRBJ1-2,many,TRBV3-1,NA,CASSHRITGNYGYTF
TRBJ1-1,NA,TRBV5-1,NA,CASSWDLTEAFF
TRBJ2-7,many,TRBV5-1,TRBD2,CASSPGTSGGPKGYF
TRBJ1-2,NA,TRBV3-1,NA,CASREKGYGYTF
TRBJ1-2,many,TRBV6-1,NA,CASSDPGQFYGYTF
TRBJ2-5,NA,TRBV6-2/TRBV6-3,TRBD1,CASSYARQGAKETQYF
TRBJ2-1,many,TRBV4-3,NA,CASSLQGNEQFF
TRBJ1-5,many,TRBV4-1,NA,CASSQGLNQPQHF